A selection of T cell receptor beta chains follows, all from one sample in a study of identical twins. TCRdb processed the 5' RACE reads anew with MiXCR; each CDR3 protein has one entry. The sample shows just under 650,000 distinct CDR3 sequences, under 8.5% of them seen only once. The same data also contributed to another study, on yellow fever vaccine responses in identical twins.

The sequencing input was PBMCs. The receptors stem from a woman aged 18-29 years in good health. CDR3s include the opening cysteine and the closing phenylalanine or tryptophan. The order of the fields is CDR3 protein, CDR3 DNA, clone size, CDR3 length, D gene, V gene, J gene. A D gene is named only where the DNA matches it firmly. Not all rows give a size; the values are once, few, many and, for expanded clones, a class.

CDR3 protein: CASRTGQGGNQPQHF
CDR3 DNA: TGTGCCAGCAGGACGGGACAGGGAGGCAATCAGCCCCAGCATTTT
clone size: .
CDR3 length: 15
D gene: TRBD1
V gene: TRBV28
J gene: TRBJ1-5

CDR3 protein: CASSLRWPGDRLFF
CDR3 DNA: TGCGCCAGCAGCTTGAGATGGCCCGGGGACCGGCTGTTTTTT
clone size: many
CDR3 length: 14
D gene: .
V gene: TRBV5-1
J gene: TRBJ2-2

CDR3 protein: CAISESWEQFF
CDR3 DNA: TGTGCCATCAGTGAGTCTTGGGAGCAGTTCTTC
clone size: few
CDR3 length: 11
D gene: .
V gene: TRBV10-3
J gene: TRBJ2-1

CDR3 protein: CASRPGGREQFF
CDR3 DNA: TGTGCCAGCAGGCCCGGAGGGCGGGAGCAGTTCTTC
clone size: few
CDR3 length: 12
D gene: .
V gene: TRBV12-3/TRBV12-4
J gene: TRBJ2-1

CDR3 protein: CASSLDYTSWGADTQYF
CDR3 DNA: TGTGCCAGCAGCTTAGATTACACTAGCTGGGGTGCAGATACGCAGTATTTT
clone size: many
CDR3 length: 17
D gene: .
V gene: TRBV7-6
J gene: TRBJ2-3

CDR3 protein: CASSLTGTTLETQYF
CDR3 DNA: TGTGCCAGCAGCTTAACCGGGACTACTCTCGAGACCCAGTACTTC
clone size: .
CDR3 length: 15
D gene: TRBD2
V gene: TRBV7-6
J gene: TRBJ2-5

CDR3 protein: CASSRRATNTQYF
CDR3 DNA: TGTGCCAGCAGCCGAAGGGCTACTAATACGCAGTATTTT
clone size: many
CDR3 length: 13
D gene: .
V gene: TRBV3-1
J gene: TRBJ2-3

CDR3 protein: CASSLDWDTEETQYF
CDR3 DNA: TGTGCCAGCAGTTTAGATTGGGACACCGAAGAGACCCAGTACTTC
clone size: few
CDR3 length: 15
D gene: .
V gene: TRBV12-3/TRBV12-4
J gene: TRBJ2-5

CDR3 protein: CASRISAGARSDTQYF
CDR3 DNA: TGTGCCAGCAGAATATCAGCGGGGGCTAGGTCAGATACGCAGTATTTT
clone size: few
CDR3 length: 16
D gene: TRBD2
V gene: TRBV7-2
J gene: TRBJ2-3

CDR3 protein: CASDRDRSYNEQFF
CDR3 DNA: TGTGCCAGCGACAGGGATAGGTCCTACAATGAGCAGTTCTTC
clone size: many
CDR3 length: 14
D gene: TRBD1
V gene: TRBV7-9
J gene: TRBJ2-1

CDR3 protein: CACSLDPLRGRSSTDTQYF
CDR3 DNA: TGTGCCTGCAGTTTAGATCCCCTAAGGGGAAGATCTAGCACAGATACGCAGTATTTT
clone size: .
CDR3 length: 19
D gene: .
V gene: TRBV12-3/TRBV12-4
J gene: TRBJ2-3

CDR3 protein: CASSLAGTGSNYGYTF
CDR3 DNA: TGTGCCAGCAGTTTAGCTGGGACAGGGTCTAACTATGGCTACACCTTC
clone size: few
CDR3 length: 16
D gene: TRBD1
V gene: TRBV12-3/TRBV12-4
J gene: TRBJ1-2

CDR3 protein: CASSLGGSAETQYF
CDR3 DNA: TGTGCCAGCAGCTTAGGTGGGAGCGCCGAGACCCAGTACTTC
clone size: few
CDR3 length: 14
D gene: .
V gene: TRBV7-9
J gene: TRBJ2-5

CDR3 protein: CASSLPTPTRERNEQFF
CDR3 DNA: TGTGCCAGCAGTTTGCCTACCCCCACGCGGGAGAGGAATGAGCAGTTCTTC
clone size: few
CDR3 length: 17
D gene: TRBD2
V gene: TRBV27
J gene: TRBJ2-1

CDR3 protein: CASSLPPRLRGEKLFF
CDR3 DNA: TGTGCCAGCAGCTTGCCCCCCCGGCTGAGAGGGGAAAAACTGTTTTTT
clone size: .
CDR3 length: 16
D gene: .
V gene: TRBV5-5
J gene: TRBJ1-4

CDR3 protein: CACSFDRDRGKSGANVLTF
CDR3 DNA: TGTGCCTGCAGTTTCGACCGGGACAGGGGAAAAAGTGGGGCCAACGTCCTGACTTTC
clone size: .
CDR3 length: 19
D gene: TRBD1
V gene: TRBV3-1
J gene: TRBJ2-6

CDR3 protein: CASSLQGVAFF
CDR3 DNA: TGTGCCAGCAGTTTACAGGGTGTTGCTTTCTTT
clone size: many
CDR3 length: 11
D gene: .
V gene: TRBV12-3/TRBV12-4
J gene: TRBJ1-1

CDR3 protein: CASSTYRDRGDQPQHF
CDR3 DNA: TGTGCCAGCAGTACGTACCGGGACAGGGGCGATCAGCCCCAGCATTTT
clone size: few
CDR3 length: 16
D gene: TRBD1
V gene: TRBV6-1
J gene: TRBJ1-5

CDR3 protein: CASRAGVKETQYF
CDR3 DNA: TGTGCCAGCAGAGCAGGGGTAAAAGAGACCCAGTACTTC
clone size: many
CDR3 length: 13
D gene: .
V gene: TRBV28
J gene: TRBJ2-5

CDR3 protein: CASSPRLGPNQPQHF
CDR3 DNA: TGCGCCAGCAGCCCACGACTGGGGCCTAATCAGCCCCAGCATTTT
clone size: few
CDR3 length: 15
D gene: .
V gene: TRBV5-1
J gene: TRBJ1-5

CDR3 protein: CASSLRRMSYNEQFF
CDR3 DNA: TGCGCCAGCAGCTTGAGGCGGATGTCCTACAATGAGCAGTTCTTC
clone size: few
CDR3 length: 15
D gene: .
V gene: TRBV5-1
J gene: TRBJ2-1

CDR3 protein: CSATGTSPSYEQYF
CDR3 DNA: TGCAGTGCCACTGGGACTAGCCCCTCCTACGAGCAGTACTTC
clone size: few
CDR3 length: 14
D gene: TRBD2
V gene: TRBV20-1
J gene: TRBJ2-7

CDR3 protein: CATNRGEAYNEQFF
CDR3 DNA: TGTGCCACCAATCGGGGGGAGGCCTACAATGAGCAGTTCTTC
clone size: .
CDR3 length: 14
D gene: TRBD2
V gene: TRBV24-1
J gene: TRBJ2-1

CDR3 protein: CASGRGSGGQQPQHF
CDR3 DNA: TGTGCCAGCGGGAGAGGGTCCGGAGGACAACAGCCCCAGCATTTT
clone size: many
CDR3 length: 15
D gene: .
V gene: TRBV12-3/TRBV12-4
J gene: TRBJ1-5

CDR3 protein: CASSQVWGQGNTIYF
CDR3 DNA: TGTGCCAGCAGCCAAGTTTGGGGACAGGGAAACACCATATATTTT
clone size: few
CDR3 length: 15
D gene: TRBD1
V gene: TRBV14
J gene: TRBJ1-3

CDR3 protein: CASSYSSLEQFF
CDR3 DNA: TGTGCCAGCAGTTACTCGAGTCTGGAGCAGTTCTTC
clone size: .
CDR3 length: 12
D gene: .
V gene: TRBV6-6
J gene: TRBJ2-1

CDR3 protein: CASSKGGNTIYF
CDR3 DNA: TGTGCCAGCAGCAAGGGGGGAAACACCATATATTTT
clone size: few
CDR3 length: 12
D gene: .
V gene: TRBV7-9
J gene: TRBJ1-3

CDR3 protein: CASSHPGLSSYNEQFF
CDR3 DNA: TGTGCCAGCAGCCACCCAGGACTTAGCTCCTACAATGAGCAGTTCTTC
clone size: many
CDR3 length: 16
D gene: .
V gene: TRBV27
J gene: TRBJ2-1

CDR3 protein: CASSLASGETQYF
CDR3 DNA: TGTGCCAGCAGTTTGGCTAGCGGGGAGACCCAGTACTTC
clone size: many
CDR3 length: 13
D gene: TRBD2
V gene: TRBV12-3/TRBV12-4
J gene: TRBJ2-5

CDR3 protein: CASSLAGVVDTQYF
CDR3 DNA: TGTGCCAGCAGTTTAGCGGGGGTGGTAGATACGCAGTATTTT
clone size: .
CDR3 length: 14
D gene: .
V gene: TRBV12-3/TRBV12-4
J gene: TRBJ2-3

CDR3 protein: CASSNTGWELFF
CDR3 DNA: TGTGCCAGCAGTAACACAGGTTGGGAGCTGTTTTTT
clone size: .
CDR3 length: 12
D gene: .
V gene: TRBV6-5
J gene: TRBJ2-2

CDR3 protein: CASSATGEVNQPQHF
CDR3 DNA: TGCGCCAGCAGTGCGACAGGGGAAGTCAATCAGCCCCAGCATTTT
clone size: .
CDR3 length: 15
D gene: TRBD1
V gene: TRBV10-2
J gene: TRBJ1-5

CDR3 protein: CAISEGSTDTQYF
CDR3 DNA: TGTGCCATCAGTGAAGGTAGCACAGATACGCAGTATTTT
clone size: many
CDR3 length: 13
D gene: .
V gene: TRBV10-3
J gene: TRBJ2-3

CDR3 protein: CASSYSRRAPVETQYF
CDR3 DNA: TGTGCCAGCAGTTACTCGAGACGGGCCCCTGTGGAGACCCAGTACTTC
clone size: .
CDR3 length: 16
D gene: .
V gene: TRBV6-5
J gene: TRBJ2-5

CDR3 protein: CASSKGNILESGANVLTF
CDR3 DNA: TGTGCCAGCAGCAAAGGGAATATACTGGAGTCTGGGGCCAACGTCCTGACTTTC
clone size: few
CDR3 length: 18
D gene: .
V gene: TRBV21-1
J gene: TRBJ2-6

CDR3 protein: CASSGGRSVNEQYF
CDR3 DNA: TGTGCCAGTAGTGGCGGGAGAAGTGTCAACGAGCAGTACTTC
clone size: .
CDR3 length: 14
D gene: TRBD2
V gene: TRBV19
J gene: TRBJ2-7

CDR3 protein: CSARSLDRFNQPQHF
CDR3 DNA: TGCAGTGCTAGATCCCTAGACAGGTTCAATCAGCCCCAGCATTTT
clone size: .
CDR3 length: 15
D gene: .
V gene: TRBV20-1
J gene: TRBJ1-5

CDR3 protein: CASILAASGRALDTQYF
CDR3 DNA: TGCGCCAGCATCTTGGCGGCTAGCGGGAGGGCCCTGGATACGCAGTATTTT
clone size: few
CDR3 length: 17
D gene: TRBD2
V gene: TRBV5-1
J gene: TRBJ2-3

CDR3 protein: CSAPNLAGANPYEQYF
CDR3 DNA: TGCAGTGCTCCTAATCTAGCGGGAGCGAACCCCTACGAGCAGTACTTC
clone size: .
CDR3 length: 16
D gene: TRBD2
V gene: TRBV20-1
J gene: TRBJ2-7